This TCR beta chain came from a study of shared clonotypes between healthy human individuals. Measured with immunoSEQ multiplex PCR; TCRdb has only the in-frame clones, and not every one. The sample has over 2 million clones; around 90% are singletons. V was cut by 0 bases and J by 5 bases, with 18 bases left in between. The CDR3 runs to 17 residues. Germline CDR1 LGHNA, CDR2 YSLEER. Sequencing was carried out using naive CD4+ T cells from PBMCs. Subset indicated: CD45RA+ positively selected. This receptor was identified in a man aged 18-30 years in good health. Some clones in this sample may be carry-over from other donors' samples. This chain joins TRBV4-3 and TRBJ2-3; no definite D call. CDR3: CASSQDGYSAKGDTQYF. CDR3 DNA: TGCGCCAGCAGCCAAGACGGGTACAGCGCCAAGGGAGATACGCAGTATTTT.